These 3 T cell receptor beta chains were sequenced from one sample in a study of blood T cells in healthy people across ages. Then a second PCR, running roughly 7 to 12 cycles, was carried out with a sample-barcoded 5' primer and a J-beta primer mix. TCRdb re-analysed the 5' RACE reads in MiXCR, keeping a single row per CDR3 protein. This table has fewer than 2,000,000 distinct CDR3 sequences, about 35% appearing once. Sequenced sample: blood. The receptors here all came from a woman aged 25 to 45 in good health.

This rearrangement joins TRBV20-1 to TRBJ2-1; 14 bases are shared with TRBD2. Unmatched junction bases numbered 9, after V lost 0 bases and J lost 8 bases. Germline loops: CDR1 DFQATT, CDR2 SNEGSKA (reference sequence). This CDR3 region has 17 residues. In nucleotides, the CDR3 is TGCAGTGCTAGAGACCTCCGACTAGCGGGGGGGCTATATGAGCAGTTCTTC. Translating it yields CSARDLRLAGGLYEQFF.

The chain is built from TRBV5-6 and TRBJ1-2, with TRBD1 as a possible D gene (5 bases). CDR1 SGHDT and CDR2 YYEEEE come from the germline V gene. Trimming removed 0 bases from V and 4 bases from J, with 13 bases in between. The length of the CDR3 is 15 residues. CDR3 loop: CASSLAGQLAYGYTF. DNA of the CDR3: TGTGCCAGCAGCTTGGCGGGGCAGCTAGCCTATGGCTACACCTTC.

This chain joins TRBV20-1 and TRBJ1-6; maybe TRBD1 (5 bases). With 6 bases removed from V and 6 bases from J, the gap between germline ends came to 15 bases. The length of the CDR3 is 14 residues. Germline V gives CDR1 DFQATT, CDR2 SNEGSKA (reference sequence). CDR3 in amino acids: CSAPYGRANSPLHF. The CDR3 DNA sequence: TGCAGTGCCCCCTACGGCAGGGCTAATTCACCCCTCCACTTT.